These 20 T cell receptor beta chains were sequenced from one sample in a study (dated by TCRdb to about 2015). CD4+CD25+CD127-/low cells were isolated as Tregs. Receptor amplification or capture employed 5' RACE. The run used an Illumina MiSeq. Starting from the raw public reads, TCRdb applied fastp trimming at Q25, assembled clones with MiXCR and retained in-frame beta chains. One record per CDR3 amino acid sequence lists the most common genes and DNA. In this sample the table shows roughly 58,000 distinct CDR3 sequences, around 21% of which occur a single time. Roughly 2.9% of the sample lies in the top ten. The sample was tumor-infiltrating Tregs sorted from the breast tumor. These TCRs come from a female donor with breast cancer.

This clonotype was detected ten times or more. This chain joins TRBV9 and TRBJ1-4; D perhaps matches TRBD1 (5 bases). Germline-derived CDR1 and CDR2 are SGDLS and YYNGEE. The CDR3 length is 16 residues. V lost 2 bases to trimming and J lost 4 bases, with 15 bases between them. The CDR3 region is CASSVSQGSSNEKLFF. The CDR3 region has the DNA TGTGCCAGCAGCGTTTCGCAGGGTTCGAGTAATGAAAAACTGTTTTTT.

This clonotype was observed a handful of times. The gene calls are TRBV4-3 and TRBJ1-4; D gene ambiguous. The CDR3 length is 16 residues. V lost 0 bases and J 5 bases, leaving 13 bases between the germline ends. Germline values: CDR1 LGHNA, CDR2 YSLEER. CDR3 protein: CASSQDVSLRNEKLFF. Written as DNA, the CDR3 is TGCGCCAGCAGCCAAGATGTGTCCCTCCGAAATGAAAAACTGTTTTTT.

Regarding this clonotype: The conserved closing phenylalanine or tryptophan is absent in this CDR3, likely reflecting a read error. V is TRBV7-2 and J is TRBJ2-3; D is ambiguous. Trimming took 3 bases from V and 3 from J, leaving 4 bases between them. The CDR3 covers 12 residues. Germline CDR1 SGHTA, CDR2 FQGNSA. The CDR3: CASSFYTDTQYS. The CDR3 DNA reads TGTGCCAGCAGCTTCTATACAGATACGCAGTATTCT.

Details on this clonotype: One junction end does not reproduce the germline sequence, and a read error may be involved. The chain has TRBV2 and TRBJ1-1; D might be TRBD1 (5 bases). Germline values: CDR1 SNHLY, CDR2 FYNNEI. This CDR3 has 17 amino acids. CDR3 sequence reads: CASSPIFFGGMNTEACF. The CDR3 region has the DNA TGTGCCAGCAGCCCCATTTTTTTTGGGGGAATGAACACTGAAGCTTGCTTT.

This clonotype came up a few times. The junction and the germline gene differ at one end; a read error may be behind it. V is TRBV7-2 and J is TRBJ1-3; D is perhaps TRBD1 (5 bases). The CDR3 is 15 residues long. Germline values: CDR1 SGHTA, CDR2 FQGNSA. CDR3 sequence: CASGLVGRAGNTIYF. The CDR3 nucleotides read TGTGCCAGCGGCTTAGTTGGCAGGGCTGGAAACACCATATATTTT.

This clonotype was seen ten or more times. The rearrangement uses TRBV6-5 and TRBJ1-3; D ambiguous. V was cut by 6 bases and J by 5 bases, with 14 bases left in between. Germline V lookup: CDR1 MNHEY, CDR2 SVGAGI. The CDR3 is 14 amino acids. The CDR3 is CASSPGADRNTIYF. CDR3 DNA: TGTGCCAGCAGCCCCGGAGCCGACCGAAACACCATATATTTT.

This clonotype was recorded a few times. The genes are TRBV3-1 and TRBJ2-5, with TRBD1 as a possible D gene (6 bases). Per the germline V gene, CDR1 is LGHDT and CDR2 is YNNKEL (reference sequence). CDR3 length: 15 residues. Trimming stripped 4 bases from V and 5 bases from J, with 17 bases between. The CDR3 is CASSPGTNRAETQYF. The DNA of the CDR3 is TGTGCCAGCAGCCCTGGGACAAATCGGGCGGAGACCCAGTACTTC.

The table lists this clonotype with many counts. This rearrangement joins TRBV5-4 to TRBJ2-7; TRBD1 agrees at 7 bases. Germline trimming cut 1 base from V and 5 bases from J; bases unmatched to any gene: 12. This CDR3 region has 16 residues. CDR1 SGHNT and CDR2 YYREEE come from the germline V gene (reference sequence). The CDR3 nucleotides read TGTGCCAGCAGCTTGCCCGATTGGACAGGCACCGACGAGCAGTACTTC. Encoded protein: CASSLPDWTGTDEQYF.

This clonotype was seen more than once but under ten times. A much larger clone lies a single base off, so this may be a read error. The chain links TRBV5-1 to TRBJ1-5; D call uncertain. Germline CDR1 is SGHRS and CDR2 is YFSETQ. CDR3 length: 13 residues. The CDR3 DNA reads TGCGCCAGCAGCTTGTCAGGCAATCAGTCCCAGCATTTT. It specifies CASSLSGNQSQHF.

The chain couples TRBV3-1 to TRBJ2-3, with D uncertain. Deletions cut 0 bases from V and 3 bases from J, with 7 bases between. The CDR3 totals 14 residues. Germline V gene data show CDR1 as LGHDT and CDR2 as YNNKEL (reference sequence). CDR3 sequence reads: CASSQDSPTDTQYF. In DNA form, the CDR3 reads TGTGCCAGCAGCCAAGATAGTCCGACAGATACGCAGTATTTT.

Worth noting for this clonotype: A much larger clonotype is one base distant, so this may be a read error. J is TRBJ2-1 and V is TRBV20-1; D not certain. CDR1 is DFQATT and CDR2 is SNEGSKA in the germline V gene (reference sequence). The CDR3 contains 11 residues. The CDR3 nucleotides read TGCAGTGCTGACCAGGCCTATGAGCAGCTCTTC. Translation gives CSADQAYEQLF.

A remark on this clonotype: A much larger clone lies one base from this, so it may be a read error. This rearrangement joins TRBV7-2 to TRBJ2-1; D may be TRBD2 (6 bases). CDR1 is SGHTA and CDR2 is FQGNSA in the germline V gene. The ends were cut back, 8 bases at V and 6 bases at J, with 14 bases in the middle. This CDR3 has 13 residues. In nucleotides, the CDR3 is TGTGCCAGCGGCCTACTAGCTAGCAATGAGCAGTTCTTC. Translation gives CASGLLASNEQFF.

At least ten counts were recorded for this clonotype. The chain uses TRBV5-4 and TRBJ2-5; no reliable D call. V was clipped by 10 bases and J by 1 base, with 14 bases between them. CDR1 is SGHNT, CDR2 YYREEE, per germline (reference sequence). CDR3 length: 13 residues. This chain's CDR3 is CASGGNLQETQYF. DNA for the CDR3: TGTGCCTCGGGCGGTAACCTCCAAGAGACCCAGTACTTC.

A note on this clonotype: A much more abundant neighbour one base away suggests this may be a read error. The chain has TRBV12-3 or TRBV12-4 and TRBJ2-7; weak D call: TRBD2 (6 bases). With 7 bases removed from V and 3 bases from J, the gap between germline ends came to 19 bases. The CDR3 sequence is 15 residues long. The CDR3 loop reads CASIDRAGGVYEQYF. The DNA for the CDR3 is TGTGCCAGCATCGACCGGGCTGGCGGGGTCTACGAGCAGTACTTC.

This clonotype qualifies as medium-sized. The rearrangement uses TRBV5-1 and TRBJ2-1; 10 positions agree with TRBD1. Germline V CDR1 and CDR2: SGHRS, YFSETQ. The CDR3 is 13 residues long. Trimming at V came to 9 bases and at J to 6 bases, leaving 6 bases not matched to a gene. This CDR3 reads CATRGTGANEQFF. CDR3 sequence (DNA): TGCGCCACCCGTGGGACAGGGGCCAATGAGCAGTTCTTC.

This clonotype has a count of ten or more. The CDR3 sequence is CASSLPRTSGSTAGEQFF. The CDR3 coding sequence is TGCGCCAGCAGCTTACCACGGACTAGCGGGAGCACGGCAGGTGAGCAGTTCTTC. This chain uses TRBV5-1 with TRBJ2-1, with 13 bases lining up with TRBD2. With V trimmed by 2 bases and J by 9 bases, 14 bases remained unmatched. Germline assignment: CDR1 SGHRS and CDR2 YFSETQ. The CDR3 length is 18 residues.

This clonotype was counted ten times or more. V gene TRBV6-2 or TRBV6-3 combines with J gene TRBJ2-2; 9 bases match TRBD2. The V and J ends lost 7 bases and 0 bases, in that order; junction bases with no gene match: 21. This CDR3 spans 21 amino acids. The germline CDR1 and CDR2 sequences are MNHEY and SVGEGT. CDR3: CASNELTGIIGTSPNTGELFF. CDR3 DNA: TGTGCCAGCAACGAGCTCACAGGTATAATCGGGACTAGCCCGAACACCGGGGAGCTGTTTTTT.

J is TRBJ1-5 and V is TRBV6-5; D may be TRBD1 (5 bases). This CDR3 is 13 amino acids long. Germline CDR1 reads MNHEY; CDR2 reads SVGAGI. V was pared by 7 bases and J by 7 bases, with 14 bases between. The DNA of the CDR3 is TGTGCCAGCACCGGGGACCGAAGACAGCCCCAGCATTTT. Translated: CASTGDRRQPQHF.

V is TRBV6-5 and J is TRBJ1-5, with 8 bases that match TRBD1. V shed 5 bases and J 6 bases; nucleotides not matched to a gene: 15. This CDR3 spans 17 amino acids. Germline-derived CDR1 and CDR2 are MNHEY and SVGAGI. For the CDR3, the DNA is TGTGCCAGCAGTCTTACCTGGACAGGGCGGGAAGGTCAGCCCCAGCATTTT. Translated: CASSLTWTGREGQPQHF.

This clonotype has just a few counts. The chain joins TRBV10-2 to TRBJ1-2, with 7 positions matching TRBD1. Germline V gives CDR1 WSHSY, CDR2 SAAADI. This CDR3 is 16 amino acids long. The trim removed 7 bases at V and 1 base at J, leaving 12 bases unmatched. CDR3 DNA sequence: TGCGCCAGCACCCCCGTATGGGACAGCTATAACTATGGCTACACCTTC. Its translation: CASTPVWDSYNYGYTF.